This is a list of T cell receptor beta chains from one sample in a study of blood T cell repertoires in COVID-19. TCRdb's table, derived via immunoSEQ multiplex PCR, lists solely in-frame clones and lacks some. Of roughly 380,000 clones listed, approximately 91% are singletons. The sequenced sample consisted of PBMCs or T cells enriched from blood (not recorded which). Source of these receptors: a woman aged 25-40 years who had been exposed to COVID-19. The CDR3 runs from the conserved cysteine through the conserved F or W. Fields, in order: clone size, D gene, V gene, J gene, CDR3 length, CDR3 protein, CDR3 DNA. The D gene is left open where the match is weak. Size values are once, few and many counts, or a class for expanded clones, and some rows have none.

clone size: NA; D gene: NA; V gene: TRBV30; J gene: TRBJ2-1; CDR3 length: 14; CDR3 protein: CAWSTLGVYNEQFF; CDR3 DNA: TGTGCCTGGAGTACTTTGGGCGTCTACAATGAGCAGTTCTTC
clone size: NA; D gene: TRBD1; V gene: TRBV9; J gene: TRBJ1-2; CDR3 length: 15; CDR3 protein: CASSGTTGSNYGYTF; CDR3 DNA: TGTGCCAGCAGCGGCACGACAGGGAGTAACTATGGCTACACCTTC
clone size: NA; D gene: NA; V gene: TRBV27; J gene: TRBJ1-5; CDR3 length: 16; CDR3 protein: CASSSLDRNMGVAQHF; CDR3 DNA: TGTGCCAGCAGTTCCCTGGACAGAAACATGGGTGTTGCCCAGCATTTT
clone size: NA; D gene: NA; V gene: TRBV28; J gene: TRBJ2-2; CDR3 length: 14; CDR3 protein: CASSLGSHTGELFF; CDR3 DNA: TGTGCCAGCAGTTTGGGGAGTCACACCGGGGAGCTGTTTTTT
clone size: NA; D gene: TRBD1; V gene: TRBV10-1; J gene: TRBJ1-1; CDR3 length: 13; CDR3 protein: CASGGQGNTEAFF; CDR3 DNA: TGCGCCAGCGGGGGACAGGGGAACACTGAAGCTTTCTTT
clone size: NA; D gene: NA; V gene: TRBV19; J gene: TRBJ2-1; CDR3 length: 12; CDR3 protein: CASSVRTREQFF; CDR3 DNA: TGTGCCAGTAGTGTTCGGACACGTGAGCAGTTCTTC
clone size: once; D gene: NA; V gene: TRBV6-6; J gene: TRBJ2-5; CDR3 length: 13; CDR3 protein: CASSLSPLETQYF; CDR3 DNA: TGTGCCAGCAGCCTATCCCCCTTGGAGACCCAGTACTTC
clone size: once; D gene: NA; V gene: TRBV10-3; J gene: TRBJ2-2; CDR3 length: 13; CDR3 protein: CAIKAGDTGELFF; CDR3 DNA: TGTGCCATCAAGGCCGGAGACACCGGGGAGCTGTTTTTT
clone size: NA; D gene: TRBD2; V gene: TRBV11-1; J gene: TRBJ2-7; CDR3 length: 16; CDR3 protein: CASSPPRREASYEQYF; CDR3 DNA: TGTGCCAGCAGCCCTCCGCGGCGGGAGGCCTCCTACGAGCAGTACTTC
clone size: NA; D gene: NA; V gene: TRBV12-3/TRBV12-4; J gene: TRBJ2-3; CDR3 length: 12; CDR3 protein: CASSRGWDTQYF; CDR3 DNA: TGTGCCAGCAGCAGGGGTTGGGATACGCAGTATTTT
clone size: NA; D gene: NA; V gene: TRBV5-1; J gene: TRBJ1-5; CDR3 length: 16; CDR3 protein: CASSLDPGGSNQPQHF; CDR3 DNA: TGCGCCAGCAGCTTGGATCCGGGTGGTAGCAATCAGCCCCAGCATTTT
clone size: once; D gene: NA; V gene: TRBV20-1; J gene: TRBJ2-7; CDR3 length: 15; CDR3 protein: CSASTGQGSSYEQYF; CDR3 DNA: TGCAGTGCTAGTACGGGTCAGGGGAGCTCCTACGAGCAGTACTTC
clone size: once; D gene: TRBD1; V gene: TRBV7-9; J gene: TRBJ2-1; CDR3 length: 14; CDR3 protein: CASTAGTGEREQFF; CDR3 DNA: TGTGCCAGCACGGCCGGGACAGGGGAGCGTGAGCAGTTCTTC
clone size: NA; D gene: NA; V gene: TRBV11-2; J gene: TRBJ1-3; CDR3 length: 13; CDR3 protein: CASRHGGGNTIYF; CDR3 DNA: TGTGCCAGCAGGCACGGAGGAGGAAACACCATATATTTT
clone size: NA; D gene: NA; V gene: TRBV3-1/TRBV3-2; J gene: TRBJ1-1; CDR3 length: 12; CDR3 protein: CASSQDYTEAFF; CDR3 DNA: TGTGCCAGCAGCCAAGACTACACTGAAGCTTTCTTT
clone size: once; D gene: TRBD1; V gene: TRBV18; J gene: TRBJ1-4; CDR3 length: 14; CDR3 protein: CASSKDRAEEKLFF; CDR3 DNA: TGTGCCAGCTCGAAAGACAGGGCGGAAGAAAAACTGTTTTTT
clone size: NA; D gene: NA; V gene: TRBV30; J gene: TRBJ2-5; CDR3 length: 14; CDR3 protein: CAWSETWDWETQYF; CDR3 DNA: TGTGCCTGGAGTGAAACGTGGGACTGGGAGACCCAGTACTTC
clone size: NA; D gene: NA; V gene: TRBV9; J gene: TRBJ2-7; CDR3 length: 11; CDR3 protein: CASSVGGEQYF; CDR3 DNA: TGTGCCAGCAGCGTAGGAGGGGAGCAGTACTTC
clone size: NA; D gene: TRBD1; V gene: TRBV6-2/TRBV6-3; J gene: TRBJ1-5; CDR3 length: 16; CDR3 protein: CASSHETGGINQPQHF; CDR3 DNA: TGTGCCAGCAGTCACGAGACAGGGGGTATAAATCAGCCCCAGCATTTT
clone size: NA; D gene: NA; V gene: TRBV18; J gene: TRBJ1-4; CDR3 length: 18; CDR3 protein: CASSPPILGTGKPEKLFF; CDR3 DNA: TGTGCCAGCTCACCACCCATCCTTGGTACAGGGAAACCTGAAAAACTGTTTTTT
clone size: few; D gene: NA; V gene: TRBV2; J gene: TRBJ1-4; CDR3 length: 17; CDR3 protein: CASSATINLQNNEKLFF; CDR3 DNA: TGTGCCAGCAGTGCTACAATTAATCTACAGAACAATGAAAAACTGTTTTTT
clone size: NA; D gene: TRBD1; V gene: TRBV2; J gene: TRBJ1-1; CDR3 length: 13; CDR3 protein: CASNSLRDREAFF; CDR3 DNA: TGTGCCAGCAATAGCCTCCGGGACAGGGAAGCTTTCTTT
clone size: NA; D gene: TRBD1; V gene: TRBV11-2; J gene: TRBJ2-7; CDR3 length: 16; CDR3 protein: CASSLEEGQGSYEQYF; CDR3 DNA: TGTGCCAGCAGCTTAGAAGAAGGACAGGGCTCCTACGAGCAGTACTTC
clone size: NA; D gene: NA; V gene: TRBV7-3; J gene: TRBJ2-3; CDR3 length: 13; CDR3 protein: CASSPGLSDTQYF; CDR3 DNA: TGTGCCAGCAGCCCCGGACTTTCAGATACGCAGTATTTT
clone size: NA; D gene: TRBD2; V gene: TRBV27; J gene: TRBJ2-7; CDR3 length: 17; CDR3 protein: CASSLEGTAGGRYEQYF; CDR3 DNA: TGTGCCAGCAGTTTGGAAGGGACGGCGGGAGGCCGCTACGAGCAGTACTTC
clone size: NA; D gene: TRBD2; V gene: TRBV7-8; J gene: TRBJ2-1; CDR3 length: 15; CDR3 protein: CASSPSGRAANEQFF; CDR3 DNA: TGTGCCAGCAGCCCCAGCGGGAGGGCCGCCAATGAGCAGTTCTTC
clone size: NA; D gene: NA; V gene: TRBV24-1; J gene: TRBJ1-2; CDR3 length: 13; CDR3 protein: CATSRSQYYGYTF; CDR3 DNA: TGTGCCACCAGTAGGTCACAGTACTATGGCTACACCTTC
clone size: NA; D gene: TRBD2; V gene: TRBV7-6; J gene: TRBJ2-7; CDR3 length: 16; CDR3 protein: CASSLELGLARYEQYF; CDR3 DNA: TGTGCCAGCAGCTTGGAATTAGGACTAGCGAGATACGAGCAGTACTTC
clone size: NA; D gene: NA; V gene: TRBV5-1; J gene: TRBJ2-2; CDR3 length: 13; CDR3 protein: CASSLQDTGELFF; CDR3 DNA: TGCGCCAGCAGCTTGCAGGACACCGGGGAGCTGTTTTTT
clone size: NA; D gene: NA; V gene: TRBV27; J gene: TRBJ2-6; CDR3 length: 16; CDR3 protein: CASRAFFNSGANVLTF; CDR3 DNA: TGTGCCTCCAGGGCTTTCTTTAACTCTGGGGCCAACGTCCTGACTTTC
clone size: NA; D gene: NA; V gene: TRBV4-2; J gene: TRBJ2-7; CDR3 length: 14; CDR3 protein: CASSQKHGDYEQYF; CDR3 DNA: TGTGCCAGCAGCCAGAAGCACGGGGACTACGAGCAGTACTTC
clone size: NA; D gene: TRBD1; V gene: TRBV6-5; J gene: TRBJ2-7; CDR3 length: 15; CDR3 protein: CASSSGTGGTYEQYF; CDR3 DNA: TGTGCCAGCAGCTCCGGGACAGGGGGCACCTACGAGCAGTACTTC
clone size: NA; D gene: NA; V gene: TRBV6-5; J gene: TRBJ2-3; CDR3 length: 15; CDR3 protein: CASSPAGYSTDTQYF; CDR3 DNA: TGTGCCAGCAGTCCGGCAGGGTATAGCACAGATACGCAGTATTTT
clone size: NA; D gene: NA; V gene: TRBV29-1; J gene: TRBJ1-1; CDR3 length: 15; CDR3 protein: CSVEGQAWVNTEAFF; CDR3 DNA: TGCAGCGTTGAAGGGCAGGCGTGGGTGAACACTGAAGCTTTCTTT
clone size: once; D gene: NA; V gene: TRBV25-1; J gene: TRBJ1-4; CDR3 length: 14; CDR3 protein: CASSDGGGNEKLFF; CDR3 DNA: TGTGCCAGCAGTGACGGGGGAGGGAATGAAAAACTGTTTTTT
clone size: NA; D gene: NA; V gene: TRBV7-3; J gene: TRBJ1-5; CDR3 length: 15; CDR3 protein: CASSLDGQTNQPQHF; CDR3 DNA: TGTGCCAGCAGCTTAGATGGACAGACCAATCAGCCCCAGCATTTT
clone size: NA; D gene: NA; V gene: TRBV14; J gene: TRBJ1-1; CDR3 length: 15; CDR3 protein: CASSQQFGPNTEAFF; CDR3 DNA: TGTGCCAGCAGCCAACAGTTTGGCCCGAACACTGAAGCTTTCTTT
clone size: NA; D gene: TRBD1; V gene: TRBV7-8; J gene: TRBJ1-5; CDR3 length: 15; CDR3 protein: CASSLEMAGGQPQHF; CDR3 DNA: TGTGCCAGCAGCTTAGAAATGGCAGGGGGTCAGCCCCAGCATTTT
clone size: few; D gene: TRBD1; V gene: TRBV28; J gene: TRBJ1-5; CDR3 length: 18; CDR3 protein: CASSLWGPTGGFNQPQHF; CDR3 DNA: TGTGCCAGCAGTTTATGGGGTCCGACAGGGGGATTCAATCAGCCCCAGCATTTT
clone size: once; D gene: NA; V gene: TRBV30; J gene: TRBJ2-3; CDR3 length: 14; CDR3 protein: CAWNRDTRTDTQYF; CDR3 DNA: TGTGCCTGGAACCGGGACACCCGCACAGATACGCAGTATTTT
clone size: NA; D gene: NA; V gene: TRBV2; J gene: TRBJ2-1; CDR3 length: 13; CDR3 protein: CASTLTRDNEQFF; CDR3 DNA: TGTGCCAGCACCTTGACTAGGGACAATGAGCAGTTCTTC
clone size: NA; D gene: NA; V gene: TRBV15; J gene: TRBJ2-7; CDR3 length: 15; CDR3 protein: CATSRDPGATYEQYF; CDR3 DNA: TGTGCCACCAGCAGAGACCCAGGGGCCACCTACGAGCAGTACTTC
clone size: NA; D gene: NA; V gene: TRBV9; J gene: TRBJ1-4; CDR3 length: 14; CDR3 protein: CASGIQGSNEKLFF; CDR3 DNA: TGTGCCAGCGGGATACAGGGATCTAATGAAAAACTGTTTTTT
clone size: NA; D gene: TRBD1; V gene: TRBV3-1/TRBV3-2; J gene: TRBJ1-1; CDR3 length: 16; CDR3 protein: CASSQPGQGARTEAFF; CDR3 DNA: TGTGCCAGCAGCCAACCGGGACAGGGGGCGAGGACTGAAGCTTTCTTT
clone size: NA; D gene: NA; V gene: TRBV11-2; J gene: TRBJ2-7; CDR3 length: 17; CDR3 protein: CASRSRRTGPHSYEQYF; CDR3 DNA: TGTGCCAGCAGATCCCGCCGTACAGGCCCTCACTCCTACGAGCAGTACTTC
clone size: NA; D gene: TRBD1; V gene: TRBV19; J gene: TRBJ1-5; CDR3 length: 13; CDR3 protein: CASSPTGAQPQHF; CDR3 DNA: TGTGCCAGTAGCCCTACAGGGGCCCAGCCCCAGCATTTT
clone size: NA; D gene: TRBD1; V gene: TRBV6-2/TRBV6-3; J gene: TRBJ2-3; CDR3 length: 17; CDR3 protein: CASSFRTGPRATDTQYF; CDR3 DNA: TGTGCCAGCAGTTTCCGGACAGGACCCCGTGCCACAGATACGCAGTATTTT
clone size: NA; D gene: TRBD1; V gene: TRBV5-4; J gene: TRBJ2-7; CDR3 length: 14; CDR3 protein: CASSLGQGNYEQYF; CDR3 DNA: TGTGCCAGCAGCTTAGGACAGGGAAACTACGAGCAGTACTTC
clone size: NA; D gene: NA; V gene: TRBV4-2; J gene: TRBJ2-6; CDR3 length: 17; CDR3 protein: CASSQGTQTSGANVLTF; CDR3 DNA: TGTGCCAGCAGCCAAGGTACACAGACCTCTGGGGCCAACGTCCTGACTTTC
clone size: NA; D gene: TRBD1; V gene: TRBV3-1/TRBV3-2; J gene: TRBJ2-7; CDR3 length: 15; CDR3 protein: CASSQETGLAYEQYF; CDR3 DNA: TGTGCCAGCAGCCAAGAGACAGGGCTAGCCTACGAGCAGTACTTC
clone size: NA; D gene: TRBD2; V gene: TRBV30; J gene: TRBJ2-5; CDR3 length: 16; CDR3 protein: CAWSAEPSGRRETQYF; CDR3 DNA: TGTGCCTGGAGTGCCGAACCTAGCGGGAGGAGAGAGACCCAGTACTTC
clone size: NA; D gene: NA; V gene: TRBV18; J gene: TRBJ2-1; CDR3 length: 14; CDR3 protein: CASSPGQASNEQFF; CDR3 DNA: TGTGCCAGCTCACCAGGGCAGGCAAGCAATGAGCAGTTCTTC
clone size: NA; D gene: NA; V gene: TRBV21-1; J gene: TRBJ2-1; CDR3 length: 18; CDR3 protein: CASSKIIPGLAGSIEQFF; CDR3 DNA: TGTGCCAGCAGCAAGATTATACCGGGACTAGCGGGGAGTATTGAGCAGTTCTTC
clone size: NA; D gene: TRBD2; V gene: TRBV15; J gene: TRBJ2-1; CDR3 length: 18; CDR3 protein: CATSRGDMGLVSYNEQFF; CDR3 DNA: TGTGCCACCAGCAGAGGGGACATGGGACTAGTCTCCTACAATGAGCAGTTCTTC
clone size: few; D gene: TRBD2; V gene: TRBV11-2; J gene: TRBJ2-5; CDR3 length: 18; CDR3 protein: CASSLDLFSSGGQETQYF; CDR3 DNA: TGTGCCAGCAGCTTAGATCTGTTTTCGTCCGGGGGGCAAGAGACCCAGTACTTC